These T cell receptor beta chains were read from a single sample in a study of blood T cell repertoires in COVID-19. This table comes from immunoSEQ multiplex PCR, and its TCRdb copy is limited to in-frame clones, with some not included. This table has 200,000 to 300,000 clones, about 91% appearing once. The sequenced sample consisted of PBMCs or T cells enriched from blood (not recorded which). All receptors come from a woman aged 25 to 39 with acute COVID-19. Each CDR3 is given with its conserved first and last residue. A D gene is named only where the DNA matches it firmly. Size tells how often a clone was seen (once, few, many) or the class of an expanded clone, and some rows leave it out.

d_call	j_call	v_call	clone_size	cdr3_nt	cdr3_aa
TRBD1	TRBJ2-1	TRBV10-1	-	TGCGCCAGCAGCGAGTCGGGACAGAACAATGAGCAGTTCTTC	CASSESGQNNEQFF
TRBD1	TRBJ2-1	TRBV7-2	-	TGTGCCAGCAGCTCCGGGACAGGGAATCGGGATGAGCAGTTCTTC	CASSSGTGNRDEQFF
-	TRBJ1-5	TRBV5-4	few	TGTGCCAGCAGCTTGGACCAGGGAAGTCATCAGCCCCAGCATTTT	CASSLDQGSHQPQHF
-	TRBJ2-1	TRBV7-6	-	TGTGCCAGCAGCTCCCGGGACAACTCCTACAATGAGCAGTTCTTC	CASSSRDNSYNEQFF
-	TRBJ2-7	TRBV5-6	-	TGTGCCAGCAGCTTCTCGCAGGGGGGTGCCGAGCAGTACTTC	CASSFSQGGAEQYF
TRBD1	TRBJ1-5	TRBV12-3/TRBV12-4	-	TGTGCCAGCAGGGGACAGAGTTATCAGCCCCAGCATTTT	CASRGQSYQPQHF
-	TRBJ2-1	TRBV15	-	TGTGCCACCTCTAGTGGCAGGGACTACAATGAGCAGTTCTTC	CATSSGRDYNEQFF
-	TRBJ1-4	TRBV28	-	TGTGCCAGCACGATAGCAACTAATGAAAAACTGTTTTTT	CASTIATNEKLFF
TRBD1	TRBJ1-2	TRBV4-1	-	TGCGCCAGCAGCCAAGGGGTGAGCCAGGGGGCTTCCCGTGGCTACACCTTC	CASSQGVSQGASRGYTF
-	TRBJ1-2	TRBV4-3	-	TGCGCCAGCAGCCAAGAAGGGGTCCGTGAAGGGGCGCTATACTATGGCTACACCTTC	CASSQEGVREGALYYGYTF
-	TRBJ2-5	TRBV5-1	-	TGCGCCAGCAGCCCCTCCGGGACACTTCAAAAGACCCAGTACTTC	CASSPSGTLQKTQYF
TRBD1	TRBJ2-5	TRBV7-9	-	TGTGCCAGCAGCTTTTGGGGACAGGGGATTCAGACCCAGTACTTC	CASSFWGQGIQTQYF
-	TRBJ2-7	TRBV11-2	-	TGTGCCAGCAGCCCCGGACTGAATTCCGAGCAGTACTTC	CASSPGLNSEQYF
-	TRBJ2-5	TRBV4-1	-	TGCGCCAGCAGCCAAGTTACCCGGGAGCGAGAGACCCAGTACTTC	CASSQVTRERETQYF
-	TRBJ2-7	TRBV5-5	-	TGTGCCAGCAGCTTCGTGGGGGGGCCCTCATCCTACGAGCAGTACTTC	CASSFVGGPSSYEQYF